This T cell receptor beta chain was profiled in a study of cytomegalovirus exposure and HLA in healthy donors. This PCR relied on a set of 60 Vbeta primers and 13 Jbeta primers. The assay was immunoSEQ multiplex PCR, and TCRdb's table has in-frame clones only and misses some. The repertoire holds under 200,000 clones, with around 85% as singletons. The CDR3 is 15 residues long. The germline gives CDR1 LNHDA, CDR2 SQIVND (reference sequence). V was pared by 4 bases and J by 4 bases, with 16 bases between. Material for sequencing was PBMCs. This chain connects TRBV19 to TRBJ1-2, with D maybe TRBD1 (5 bases). The TCR sequence derives from a human donor in good health. This CDR3 reads CASSTRGSSRYGYTF. Here the CDR3 DNA reads TGTGCCAGTAGTACGCGGGGCTCTTCGCGCTATGGCTACACCTTC.